This T cell receptor (beta chain) was profiled in a study of control samples from healthy donors and cancer patients. There are 12 residues in the CDR3. V shed 5 bases and J shed 1 base, with 5 bases lying between them. The germline gives CDR1 SGHVS, CDR2 FQNEAQ. The protocol was immunoSEQ multiplex PCR, while the TCRdb copy is restricted to in-frame clones and leaves out a portion. Altogether roughly 120,000 clones are present, just under 95% being singletons, with the ten largest covering around 3.6%. The chain carries TRBV7-8 and TRBJ1-1, with D hard to call. What was sequenced was blood. The TCR comes from a man aged 25-40 years in good health. CDR3 region: CASSVGNTEAFF. CDR3 sequence (DNA): TGTGCCAGCAGCGTTGGGAACACTGAAGCTTTCTTT.